The rows below give T cell receptor beta chains drawn from one sample of a study of CD8+ T cells in alopecia areata. Sequenced by immunoSEQ multiplex PCR; TCRdb stores in-frame clones only, minus some. The repertoire holds some 130,000 clones, with roughly 50% as singletons. The sequencing used CD8+ T cells sorted from blood, collected at week 4, from a patient treated with tofacitinib. Receptors originate from a human donor with alopecia areata. The CDR3 runs from the conserved cysteine through the conserved F or W. A D gene is named only where the DNA matches it firmly. Size tells how often a clone was seen (once, few, many) or the class of an expanded clone, and some rows leave it out.

TRBV9,-,TRBJ2-1,TRBD2,CASSVEGGTIDDNEQFF,TGTGCCAGCAGCGTAGAAGGAGGGACTATCGATGACAATGAGCAGTTCTTC
TRBV30,-,TRBJ1-4,-,CAWSVRVWMRRGELFF,TGTGCCTGGAGTGTACGCGTATGGATGAGGCGAGGGGAACTGTTTTTT
TRBV29-1,few,TRBJ2-2,-,CSVLLTGELFF,TGCAGCGTTCTCCTCACCGGGGAGCTGTTTTTT
TRBV7-8,few,TRBJ2-1,TRBD1,CASSLVRTTAESTGERLNEQFF,TGTGCCAGCAGCTTAGTTCGTACTACTGCGGAATCGACAGGGGAAAGGCTCAATGAGCAGTTCTTC
TRBV5-8,-,TRBJ2-7,-,CASSPWGPYEQYF,TGTGCCAGCAGCCCTTGGGGGCCCTACGAGCAGTACTTC
TRBV18,few,TRBJ1-2,-,CASSPPEGGVLYGYTF,TGTGCCAGCTCACCTCCCGAGGGGGGGGTCCTCTATGGCTACACCTTC
TRBV29-1,-,TRBJ2-3,-,CSVDGTITDTQYF,TGCAGCGTTGACGGCACTATCACAGATACGCAGTATTTT
TRBV5-6,-,TRBJ2-7,-,CASSPEGGVDEQYF,TGTGCCAGCAGCCCCGAGGGGGGGGTGGACGAGCAGTACTTC
TRBV5-1,-,TRBJ2-1,-,CASSFNTGYNEQFF,TGCGCCAGCAGCTTTAATACAGGGTACAATGAGCAGTTCTTC
TRBV29-1,few,TRBJ2-7,-,CSVGGGLWDEQYF,TGCAGCGTTGGAGGTGGGCTTTGGGACGAGCAGTACTTC
TRBV19,-,TRBJ2-1,TRBD2,CASGGTSGSYNEQFF,TGTGCCAGTGGGGGAACTAGCGGGTCCTACAATGAGCAGTTCTTC
TRBV27,-,TRBJ2-5,-,CASSLSPGTYQETQYF,TGTGCCAGCAGTTTATCTCCAGGGACCTACCAAGAGACCCAGTACTTC
TRBV30,-,TRBJ2-1,-,CAWSLDLRTNNEQFF,TGTGCCTGGAGCCTAGACTTAAGGACTAACAATGAGCAGTTCTTC
TRBV9,few,TRBJ1-2,-,CASSPTPGNYGYTF,TGTGCCAGCAGTCCTACCCCAGGGAACTATGGCTACACCTTC
TRBV2,-,TRBJ1-1,-,CASSEGQGGTEAFF,TGTGCCAGCAGTGAAGGTCAGGGTGGCACTGAAGCTTTCTTT
TRBV30,-,TRBJ1-2,-,CAWSLGFRGYTF,TGTGCCTGGAGTCTCGGGTTCCGGGGCTACACCTTC
TRBV6-1,few,TRBJ2-3,TRBD2,CASSTGTSGVDTQYF,TGTGCCAGCAGCACCGGGACTAGCGGGGTAGATACGCAGTATTTT
TRBV19,few,TRBJ2-3,-,CASSPGTPDTQYF,TGTGCCAGTAGTCCCGGGACGCCAGATACGCAGTATTTT
TRBV5-6,once,TRBJ2-7,TRBD2,CASSYLGEGPYEQYF,TGTGCCAGCAGCTACCTAGGGGAGGGCCCCTACGAGCAGTACTTC
TRBV29-1,-,TRBJ2-7,-,CSVVPGNTYEQYF,TGCAGCGTTGTTCCCGGGAACACCTACGAGCAGTACTTC
TRBV30,few,TRBJ1-6,-,CAWSVGTRDSPLHF,TGTGCCTGGAGTGTTGGGACGAGAGATTCACCCCTCCACTTT
TRBV5-6,-,TRBJ2-5,-,CASSLDHQETQYF,TGTGCCAGCAGCCTGGACCATCAAGAGACCCAGTACTTC
TRBV25-1,few,TRBJ2-3,-,CASISGFSSTDTQYF,TGTGCCAGCATATCGGGGTTTTCTAGCACAGATACGCAGTATTTT
TRBV2,-,TRBJ2-5,TRBD2,CASSGPSGGRETQYF,TGTGCCAGCAGTGGCCCTAGCGGGGGGAGGGAGACCCAGTACTTC
TRBV7-9,-,TRBJ2-1,-,CASSWWESSYNEQFF,TGTGCCAGCAGCTGGTGGGAGAGCTCCTACAATGAGCAGTTCTTC
TRBV4-2,few,TRBJ2-2,-,CASSLRASAGELFF,TGTGCCAGCAGCTTACGGGCGAGCGCCGGGGAGCTGTTTTTT
TRBV19,-,TRBJ1-5,-,CASSIASEEGQPQHF,TGTGCCAGTAGTATAGCGTCCGAGGAAGGTCAGCCCCAGCATTTT
TRBV2,-,TRBJ2-3,-,CASRPWAETDTQYF,TGTGCCAGCAGGCCCTGGGCCGAAACAGATACGCAGTATTTT
TRBV4-3,-,TRBJ2-3,-,CASSQLGVMNTQYF,TGCGCCAGCAGCCAGCTCGGGGTAATGAATACGCAGTATTTT
TRBV5-4,-,TRBJ2-7,TRBD1,CASSLRQGMAREQYF,TGTGCCAGCAGCCTCCGACAGGGGATGGCGAGGGAGCAGTACTTC
TRBV9,few,TRBJ1-1,TRBD1,CASSAGEQGANTEAFF,TGTGCCAGCAGCGCAGGGGAACAGGGGGCAAACACTGAAGCTTTCTTT
TRBV5-6,-,TRBJ2-7,TRBD1,CASSWDRTYEQYF,TGTGCCAGCAGCTGGGACAGGACCTACGAGCAGTACTTC
TRBV7-3,-,TRBJ1-1,-,CASSLSRSIGTEAFF,TGTGCCAGCAGCTTAAGCAGGAGCATAGGCACTGAAGCTTTCTTT
TRBV7-2,-,TRBJ2-5,-,CASSLVTAQETQYF,TGTGCCAGCAGCTTAGTAACGGCCCAAGAGACCCAGTACTTC
TRBV13,few,TRBJ2-2,-,CASSLLRATGELFF,TGTGCCAGCAGCTTGTTGCGGGCCACCGGGGAGCTGTTTTTT